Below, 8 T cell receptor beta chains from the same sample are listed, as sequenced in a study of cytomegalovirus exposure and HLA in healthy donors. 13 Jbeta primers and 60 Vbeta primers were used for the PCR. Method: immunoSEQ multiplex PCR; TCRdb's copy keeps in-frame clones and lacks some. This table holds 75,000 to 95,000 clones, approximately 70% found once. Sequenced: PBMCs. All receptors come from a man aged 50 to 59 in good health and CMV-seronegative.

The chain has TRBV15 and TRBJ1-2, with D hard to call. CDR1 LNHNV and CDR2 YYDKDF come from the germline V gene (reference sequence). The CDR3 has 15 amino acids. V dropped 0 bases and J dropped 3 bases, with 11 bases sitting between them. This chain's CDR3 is CATSRDRTDYYGYTF. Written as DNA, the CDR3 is TGTGCCACCAGCAGAGACCGGACGGACTACTATGGCTACACCTTC.

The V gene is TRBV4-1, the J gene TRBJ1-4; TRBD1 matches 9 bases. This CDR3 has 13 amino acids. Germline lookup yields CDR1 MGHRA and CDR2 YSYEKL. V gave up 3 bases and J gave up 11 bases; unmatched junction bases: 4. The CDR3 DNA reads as TGCGCCAGCAGCCACGGACAGGGGAAGAAACTGTTTTTT. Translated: CASSHGQGKKLFF.

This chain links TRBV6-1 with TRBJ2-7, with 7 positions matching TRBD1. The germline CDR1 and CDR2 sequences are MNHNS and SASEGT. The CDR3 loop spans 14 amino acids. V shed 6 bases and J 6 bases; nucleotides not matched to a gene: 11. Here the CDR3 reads CASRRTGNPSEQYF. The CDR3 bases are TGTGCCAGCAGACGGACAGGCAATCCGTCCGAGCAGTACTTC.

The CDR3 coding sequence is TGCGCCAGCATGAGGGAACAGAGCGCAGATACGCAGTATTTT. Translating it yields CASMREQSADTQYF. This chain connects TRBV5-1 to TRBJ2-3; D is possibly TRBD2 (5 bases). V was shortened by 6 bases and J by 4 bases, with 15 bases between the two germline ends. Germline-derived CDR1 and CDR2 are SGHRS and YFSETQ. The CDR3 consists of 14 residues.

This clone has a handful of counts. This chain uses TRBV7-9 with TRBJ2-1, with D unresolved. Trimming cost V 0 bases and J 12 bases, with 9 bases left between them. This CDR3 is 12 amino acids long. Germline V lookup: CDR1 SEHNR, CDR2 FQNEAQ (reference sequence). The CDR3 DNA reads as TGTGCCAGCAGCTTAGCGGAGCGCGGGCAGTTCTTC. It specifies CASSLAERGQFF.

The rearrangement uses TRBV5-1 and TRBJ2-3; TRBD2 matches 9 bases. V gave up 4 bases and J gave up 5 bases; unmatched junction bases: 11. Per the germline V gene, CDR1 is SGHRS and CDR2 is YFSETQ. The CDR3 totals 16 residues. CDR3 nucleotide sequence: TGCGCCAGCAGCCGACTAGCGGACCGAGATAGAGATACGCAGTATTTT. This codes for CASSRLADRDRDTQYF. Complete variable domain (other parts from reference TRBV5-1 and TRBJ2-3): KAGVTQTPRYLIKTRGQQVTLSCSPISGHRSVSWYQQTPGQGLQFLFEYFSETQRNKGNFPGRFSGRQFSNSRSEMNVSTLELGDSALYLCASSRLADRDRDTQYFGPGTRLTVL.

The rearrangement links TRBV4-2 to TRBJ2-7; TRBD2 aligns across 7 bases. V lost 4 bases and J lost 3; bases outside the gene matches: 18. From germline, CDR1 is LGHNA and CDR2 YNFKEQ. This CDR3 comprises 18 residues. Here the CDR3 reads CASSRQDREGLTLYEQYF. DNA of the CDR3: TGTGCCAGCAGCCGGCAAGATAGGGAGGGACTAACCCTCTACGAGCAGTACTTC.

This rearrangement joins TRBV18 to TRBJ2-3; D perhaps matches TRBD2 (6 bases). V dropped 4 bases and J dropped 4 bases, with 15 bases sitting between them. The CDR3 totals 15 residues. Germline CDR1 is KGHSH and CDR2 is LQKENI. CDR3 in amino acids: CASSLSVGLPDTQYF. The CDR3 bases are TGTGCCAGCTCACTCTCCGTGGGACTGCCAGATACGCAGTATTTT.